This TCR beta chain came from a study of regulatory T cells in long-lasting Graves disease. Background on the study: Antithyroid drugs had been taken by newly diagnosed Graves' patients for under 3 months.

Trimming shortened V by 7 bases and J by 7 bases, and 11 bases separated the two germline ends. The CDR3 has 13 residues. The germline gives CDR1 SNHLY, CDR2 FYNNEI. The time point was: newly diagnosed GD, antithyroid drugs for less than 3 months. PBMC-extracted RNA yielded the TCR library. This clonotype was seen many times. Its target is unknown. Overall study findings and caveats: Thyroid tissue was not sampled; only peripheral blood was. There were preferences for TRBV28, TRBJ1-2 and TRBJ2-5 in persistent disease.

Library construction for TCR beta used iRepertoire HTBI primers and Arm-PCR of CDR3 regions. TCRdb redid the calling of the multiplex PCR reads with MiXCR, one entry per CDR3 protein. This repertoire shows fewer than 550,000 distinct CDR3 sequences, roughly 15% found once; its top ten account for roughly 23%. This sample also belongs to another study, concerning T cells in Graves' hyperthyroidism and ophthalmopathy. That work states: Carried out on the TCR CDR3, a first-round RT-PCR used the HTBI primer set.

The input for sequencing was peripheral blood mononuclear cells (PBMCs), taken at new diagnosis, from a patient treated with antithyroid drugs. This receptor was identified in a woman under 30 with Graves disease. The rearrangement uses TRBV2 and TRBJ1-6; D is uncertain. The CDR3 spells CASIHDRNSPLHF. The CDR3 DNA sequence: TGTGCCAGCATTCACGATCGGAATTCACCCCTCCACTTT.